The 2 T cell receptor beta chains listed next were all sequenced from one sample in a study of response to subunit inactivated influenza vaccine. Via MiXCR, TCRdb re-called the RT-PCR reads, giving one row per CDR3 protein. The sample includes roughly 550,000 distinct CDR3 sequences, 20% to 25% of them seen just once. These same records also appear under a second study, on T cells expressing NK-cell markers. That paper states: It was by 5'RACE template switching with UMIs that TCR beta cDNA was made.

The material was CD4+ T cells sorted from PBMCs, obtained roughly 12 days after vaccination. The receptors were gathered from a man over 45 who received an inactivated influenza vaccine.

This sequence joins TRBV15 and TRBJ1-1; no reliable D call. Germline V lookup: CDR1 LNHNV, CDR2 YYDKDF (reference sequence). The CDR3 runs to 16 residues. Trimming stripped 0 bases from V and 6 bases from J, with 17 bases between. The CDR3 loop is CATSRDKTISTSEAFF. As DNA, the CDR3 is TGTGCCACCAGCAGAGATAAGACCATCAGCACTTCTGAAGCTTTCTTT.

This CDR3 reads CASVFGSEETQYF. Here the CDR3 DNA reads TGTGCCAGCGTCTTCGGTTCCGAAGAGACCCAGTACTTC. V gene TRBV7-8 combines with J gene TRBJ2-5; D gene uncertain. The CDR3 is made up of 13 amino acids. Between the trimmed V and J ends, which lost 8 bases and 3 bases, there was a span of 13 bases. Germline V gene data show CDR1 as SGHVS and CDR2 as FQNEAQ. Using reference TRBV7-8 and TRBJ2-5 for the parts outside the CDR3, the full variable domain is GAGVSQSPRYKVAKRGQDVALRCDPISGHVSLFWYQQALGQGPEFLTYFQNEAQLDKSGLPSDRFFAERPEGSVSTLKIQRTQQEDSAVYLCASVFGSEETQYFGPGTRLLVL.